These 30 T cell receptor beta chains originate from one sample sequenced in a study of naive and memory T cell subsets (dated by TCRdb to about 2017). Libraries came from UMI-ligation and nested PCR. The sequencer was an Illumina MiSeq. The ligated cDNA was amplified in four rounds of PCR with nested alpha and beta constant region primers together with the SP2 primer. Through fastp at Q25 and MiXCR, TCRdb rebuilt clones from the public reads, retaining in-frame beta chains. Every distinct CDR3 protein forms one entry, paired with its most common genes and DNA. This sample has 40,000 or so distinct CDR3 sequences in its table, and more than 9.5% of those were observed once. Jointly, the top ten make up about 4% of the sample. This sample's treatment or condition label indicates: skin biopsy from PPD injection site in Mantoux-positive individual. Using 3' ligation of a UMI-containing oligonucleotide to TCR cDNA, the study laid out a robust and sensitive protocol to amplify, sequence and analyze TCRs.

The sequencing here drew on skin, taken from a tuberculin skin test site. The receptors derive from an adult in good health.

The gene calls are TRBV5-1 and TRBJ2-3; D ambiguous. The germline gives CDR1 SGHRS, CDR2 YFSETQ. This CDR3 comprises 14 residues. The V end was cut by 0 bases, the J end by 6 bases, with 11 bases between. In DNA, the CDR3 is TGCGCCAGCAGCTTGGCCTTACCCGAGGATACGCAGTATTTT. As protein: CASSLALPEDTQYF.

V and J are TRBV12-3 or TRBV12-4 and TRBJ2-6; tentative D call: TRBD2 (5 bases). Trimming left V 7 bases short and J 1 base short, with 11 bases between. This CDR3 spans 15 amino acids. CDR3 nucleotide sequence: TGTGCCAGCACCCGGACTCAGTCTGGGGCCAACGTCCTGACTTTC. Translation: CASTRTQSGANVLTF.

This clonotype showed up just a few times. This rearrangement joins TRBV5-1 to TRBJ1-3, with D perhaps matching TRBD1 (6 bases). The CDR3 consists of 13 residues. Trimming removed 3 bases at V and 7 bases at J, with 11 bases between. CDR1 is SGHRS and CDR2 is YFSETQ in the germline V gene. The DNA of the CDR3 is TGCGCCAGCAGCTCGACAGGCTGGAACACCATATATTTT. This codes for CASSSTGWNTIYF.

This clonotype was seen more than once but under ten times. CDR3 sequence reads: CASSYVTGGDYGYTF. The CDR3 DNA follows: TGTGCCAGCAGTTATGTGACAGGGGGCGACTATGGCTACACCTTC. The chain carries TRBV27 and TRBJ1-2, with TRBD1 matching over 10 bases. V lost 4 bases to trimming and J lost 3 bases; unmatched junction nucleotides: 5. CDR3 length: 15 residues. Germline V gene sequence: CDR1 MNHEY, CDR2 SMNVEV (reference sequence).

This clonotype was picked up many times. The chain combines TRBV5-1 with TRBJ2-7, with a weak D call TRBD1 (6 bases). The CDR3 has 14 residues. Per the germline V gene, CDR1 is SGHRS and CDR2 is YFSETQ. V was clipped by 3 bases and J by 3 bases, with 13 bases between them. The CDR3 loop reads CASSSDTDSYEQYF. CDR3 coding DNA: TGCGCCAGCAGCTCAGATACGGACAGCTACGAGCAGTACTTC.

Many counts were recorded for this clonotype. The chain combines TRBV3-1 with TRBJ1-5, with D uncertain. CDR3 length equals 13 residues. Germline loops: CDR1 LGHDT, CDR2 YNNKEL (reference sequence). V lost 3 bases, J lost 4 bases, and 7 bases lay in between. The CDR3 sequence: CASSQSQNQPQHF. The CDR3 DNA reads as TGTGCCAGCAGCCAGTCGCAGAATCAGCCCCAGCATTTT.

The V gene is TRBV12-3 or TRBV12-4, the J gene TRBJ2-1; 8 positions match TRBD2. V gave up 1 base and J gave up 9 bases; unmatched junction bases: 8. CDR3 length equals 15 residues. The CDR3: CASSLVAGSVGEQFF. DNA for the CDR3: TGTGCCAGCAGTTTAGTAGCGGGGAGTGTTGGTGAGCAGTTCTTC.

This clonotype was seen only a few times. The CDR3 loop is CATSSGQETGPQYF. CDR3 DNA sequence: TGTGCCACCAGCAGCGGCCAGGAGACTGGACCCCAGTACTTC. This chain connects TRBV15 to TRBJ2-7; D uncertain. CDR1 and CDR2 from the germline V gene are LNHNV and YYDKDF (reference sequence). Trimming pared 3 bases from V and 10 bases from J, leaving 19 bases between. This CDR3 contains 14 residues.

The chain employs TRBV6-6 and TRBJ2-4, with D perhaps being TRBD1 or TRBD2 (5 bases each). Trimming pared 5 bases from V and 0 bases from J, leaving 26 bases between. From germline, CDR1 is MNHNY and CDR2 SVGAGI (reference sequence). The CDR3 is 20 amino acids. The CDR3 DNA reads TGTGCCAGCAGTCGCTGGCCCCGGGACCCACTTTTCCAAGCCAAAAACATTCAGTACTTC. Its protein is CASSRWPRDPLFQAKNIQYF.

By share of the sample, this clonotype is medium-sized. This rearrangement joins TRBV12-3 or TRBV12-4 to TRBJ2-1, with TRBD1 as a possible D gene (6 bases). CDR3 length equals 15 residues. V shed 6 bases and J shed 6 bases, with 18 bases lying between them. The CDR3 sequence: CASRPRDTARNEQFF. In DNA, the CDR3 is TGTGCCAGCAGACCCAGGGACACTGCTCGCAATGAGCAGTTCTTC.

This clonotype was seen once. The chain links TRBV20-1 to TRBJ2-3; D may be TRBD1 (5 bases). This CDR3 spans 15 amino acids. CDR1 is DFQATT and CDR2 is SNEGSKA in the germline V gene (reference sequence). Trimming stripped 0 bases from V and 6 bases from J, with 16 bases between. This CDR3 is CSARDPDSAPDTQYF. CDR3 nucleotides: TGCAGTGCTAGAGATCCTGACAGTGCCCCGGATACGCAGTATTTT.

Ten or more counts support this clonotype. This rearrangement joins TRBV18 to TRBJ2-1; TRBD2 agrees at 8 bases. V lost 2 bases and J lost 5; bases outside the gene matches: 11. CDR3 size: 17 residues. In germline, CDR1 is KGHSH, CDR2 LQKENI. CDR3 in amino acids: CASSPLGARGAHNEQFF. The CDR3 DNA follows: TGTGCCAGCTCACCATTAGGCGCGCGGGGGGCCCACAATGAGCAGTTCTTC.

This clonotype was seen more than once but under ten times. The CDR3 region has the DNA TGCAGTGCTGGCAACCAAGCGGGACGCCATGAAGCTTTCTTT. Amino acids: CSAGNQAGRHEAFF. This sequence joins TRBV20-1 and TRBJ1-1; possibly TRBD1 for D (5 bases). CDR1 is DFQATT and CDR2 is SNEGSKA in the germline V gene (reference sequence). Trimming shortened V by 5 bases and J by 7 bases, and 20 bases separated the two germline ends. The CDR3 contains 14 residues.

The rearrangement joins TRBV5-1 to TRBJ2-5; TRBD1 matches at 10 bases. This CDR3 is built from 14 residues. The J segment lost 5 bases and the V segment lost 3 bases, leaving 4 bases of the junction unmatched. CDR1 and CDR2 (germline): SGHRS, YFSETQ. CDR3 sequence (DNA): TGCGCCAGCAGCTCGATGGGACAGGGGGAGACCCAGTACTTC. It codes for CASSSMGQGETQYF.

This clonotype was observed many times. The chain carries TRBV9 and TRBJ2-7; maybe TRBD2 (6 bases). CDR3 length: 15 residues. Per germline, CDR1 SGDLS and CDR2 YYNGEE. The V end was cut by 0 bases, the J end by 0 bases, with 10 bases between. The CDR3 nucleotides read TGTGCCAGCAGCGTAGTTGCTAGCGACTCCTACGAGCAGTACTTC. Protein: CASSVVASDSYEQYF.

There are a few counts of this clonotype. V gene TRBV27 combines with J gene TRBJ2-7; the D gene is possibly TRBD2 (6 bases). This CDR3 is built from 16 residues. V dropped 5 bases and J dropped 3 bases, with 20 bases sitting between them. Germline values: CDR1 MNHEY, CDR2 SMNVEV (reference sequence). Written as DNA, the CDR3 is TGTGCCAGCAGTCCAATCTTGGGCGGGGTGGGCTACGAGCAGTACTTC. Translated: CASSPILGGVGYEQYF.

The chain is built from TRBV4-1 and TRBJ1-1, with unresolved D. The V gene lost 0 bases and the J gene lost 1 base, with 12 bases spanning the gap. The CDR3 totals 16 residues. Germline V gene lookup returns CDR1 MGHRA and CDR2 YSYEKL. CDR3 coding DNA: TGCGCCAGCAGCCAAGATGGGAGTTGGACGAACACTGAAGCTTTCTTT. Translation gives CASSQDGSWTNTEAFF.

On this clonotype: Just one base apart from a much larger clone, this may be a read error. CDR3 amino acids: CASSPQDRVSYEQYF. CDR3 DNA: TGCGCCAGCAGCCCCCAGGACAGGGTCTCCTACGAGCAGTACTTC. This chain uses TRBV5-1 with TRBJ2-7, with 8 bases matching TRBD1. The CDR3 loop spans 15 amino acids. Germline V gene lookup returns CDR1 SGHRS and CDR2 YFSETQ. Trimming removed 4 bases from V and 0 bases from J; junction bases left unmatched: 6.

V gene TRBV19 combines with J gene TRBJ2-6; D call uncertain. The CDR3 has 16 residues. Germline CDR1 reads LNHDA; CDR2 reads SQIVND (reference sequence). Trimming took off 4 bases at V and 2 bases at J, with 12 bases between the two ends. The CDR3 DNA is TGTGCCAGTAGTACCTTCTGGGCCCCTGGGGCCAACGTCCTGACTTTC. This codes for CASSTFWAPGANVLTF. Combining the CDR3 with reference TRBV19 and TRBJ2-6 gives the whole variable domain DGGITQSPKYLFRKEGQNVTLSCEQNLNHDAMYWYRQDPGQGLRLIYYSQIVNDFQKGDIAEGYSVSREKKESFPLTVTSAQKNPTAFYLCASSTFWAPGANVLTFGAGSRLTVL.

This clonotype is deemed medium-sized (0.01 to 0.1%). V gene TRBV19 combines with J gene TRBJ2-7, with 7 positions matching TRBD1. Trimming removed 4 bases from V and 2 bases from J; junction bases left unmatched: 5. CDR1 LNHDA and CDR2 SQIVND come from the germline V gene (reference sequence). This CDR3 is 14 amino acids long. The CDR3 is CASSSEGQTYEQYF. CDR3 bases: TGTGCCAGTAGTAGTGAGGGACAGACCTACGAGCAGTACTTC.

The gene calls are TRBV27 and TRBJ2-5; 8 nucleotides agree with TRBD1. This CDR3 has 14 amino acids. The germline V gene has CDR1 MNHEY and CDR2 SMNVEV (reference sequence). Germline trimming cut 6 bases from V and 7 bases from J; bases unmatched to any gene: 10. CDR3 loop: CASRGAGGGGTQYF. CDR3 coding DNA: TGTGCCAGCAGGGGGGCAGGGGGCGGCGGGACCCAGTACTTC.

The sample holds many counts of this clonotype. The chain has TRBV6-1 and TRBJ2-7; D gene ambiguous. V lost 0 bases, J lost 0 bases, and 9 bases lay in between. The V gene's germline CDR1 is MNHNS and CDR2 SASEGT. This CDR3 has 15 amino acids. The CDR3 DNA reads TGTGCCAGCAGTGAAGCTTACACCTACTCCTACGAGCAGTACTTC. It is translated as CASSEAYTYSYEQYF.

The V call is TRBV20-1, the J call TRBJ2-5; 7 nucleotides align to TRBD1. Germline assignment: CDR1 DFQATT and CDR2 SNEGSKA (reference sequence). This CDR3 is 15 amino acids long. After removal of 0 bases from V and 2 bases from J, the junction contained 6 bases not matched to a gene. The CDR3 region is CSARDPGQPQETQYF. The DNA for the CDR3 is TGCAGTGCTAGAGATCCGGGACAGCCACAAGAGACCCAGTACTTC.

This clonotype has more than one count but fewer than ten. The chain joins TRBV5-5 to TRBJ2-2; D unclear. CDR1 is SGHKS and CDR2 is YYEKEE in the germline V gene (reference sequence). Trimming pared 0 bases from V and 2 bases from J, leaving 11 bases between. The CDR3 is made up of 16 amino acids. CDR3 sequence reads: CASSLVPRLNTGELFF. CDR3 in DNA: TGTGCCAGCAGCTTGGTTCCGCGTCTTAACACCGGGGAGCTGTTTTTT.

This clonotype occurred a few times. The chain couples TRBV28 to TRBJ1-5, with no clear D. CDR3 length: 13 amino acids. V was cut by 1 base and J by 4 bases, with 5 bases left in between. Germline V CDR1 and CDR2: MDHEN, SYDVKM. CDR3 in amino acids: CASSLLTNQPQHF. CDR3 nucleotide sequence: TGTGCCAGCAGTTTATTGACGAATCAGCCCCAGCATTTT.

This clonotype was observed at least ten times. CDR3: CSANRASEQFF. For the CDR3, the DNA is TGCAGTGCTAACCGAGCGTCTGAGCAGTTCTTC. The chain recombines TRBV20-1 with TRBJ2-1; D not resolved. Germline V lookup: CDR1 DFQATT, CDR2 SNEGSKA (reference sequence). This CDR3 has 11 amino acids. V gave up 4 bases and J gave up 9 bases, with 10 bases separating them.

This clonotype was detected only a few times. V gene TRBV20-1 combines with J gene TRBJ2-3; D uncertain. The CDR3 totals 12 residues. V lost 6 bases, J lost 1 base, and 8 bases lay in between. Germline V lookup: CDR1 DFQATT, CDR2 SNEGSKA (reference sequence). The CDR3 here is CSASWGTDTQYF. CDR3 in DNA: TGCAGTGCAAGCTGGGGCACAGATACGCAGTATTTT.

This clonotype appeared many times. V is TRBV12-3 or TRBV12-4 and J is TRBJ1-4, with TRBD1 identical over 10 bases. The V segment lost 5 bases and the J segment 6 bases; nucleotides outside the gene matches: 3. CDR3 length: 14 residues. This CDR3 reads CASSPGTGDEKLFF. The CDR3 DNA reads TGTGCCAGCAGTCCGGGGACAGGGGATGAAAAACTGTTTTTT.

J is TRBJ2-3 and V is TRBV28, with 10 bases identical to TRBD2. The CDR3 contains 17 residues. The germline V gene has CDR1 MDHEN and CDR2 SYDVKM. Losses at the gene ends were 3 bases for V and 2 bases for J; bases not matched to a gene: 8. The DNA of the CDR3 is TGTGCCAGCAGTTTTAGTAGAGCGGGAGGGACCACAGATACGCAGTATTTT. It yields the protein CASSFSRAGGTTDTQYF.

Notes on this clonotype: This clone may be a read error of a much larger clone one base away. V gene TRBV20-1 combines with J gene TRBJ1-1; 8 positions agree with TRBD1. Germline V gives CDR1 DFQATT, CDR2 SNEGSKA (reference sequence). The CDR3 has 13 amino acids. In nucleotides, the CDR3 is TGCAGTGCCACCTGGACAGGGAACCCTGAAGCTTTCTTT. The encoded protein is CSATWTGNPEAFF.